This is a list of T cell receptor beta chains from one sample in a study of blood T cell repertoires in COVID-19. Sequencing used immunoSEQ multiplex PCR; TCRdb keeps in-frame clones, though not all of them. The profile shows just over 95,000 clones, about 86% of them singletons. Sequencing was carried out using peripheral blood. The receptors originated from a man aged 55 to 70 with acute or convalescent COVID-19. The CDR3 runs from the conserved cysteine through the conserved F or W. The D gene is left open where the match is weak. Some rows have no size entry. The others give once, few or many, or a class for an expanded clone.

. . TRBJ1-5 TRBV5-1 TGCGCCAGCAGCCAGGTAGGGGGTCAGCCCCAGCATTTT CASSQVGGQPQHF
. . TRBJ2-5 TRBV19 TGTGCCAGTAGTATTGATAGGGGAGGTGAGACCCAGTACTTC CASSIDRGGETQYF
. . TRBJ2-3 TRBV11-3 TGTGCCAGCAGCTTCCGGAGGGGCCTGCAGGGTACGCAGTATTTT CASSFRRGLQGTQYF
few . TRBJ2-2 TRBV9 TGTGCCAGCAGCCCTCGACAGAACACCGGGGAGCTGTTTTTT CASSPRQNTGELFF
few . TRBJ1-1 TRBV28 TGTGCCAGCAGTACCTCAGAGAACACTGAAGCTTTCTTT CASSTSENTEAFF
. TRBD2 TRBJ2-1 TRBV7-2 TGTGCCAGCAGCTCCACCGGGACTAGCGTTGGTGAGCAGTTCTTC CASSSTGTSVGEQFF
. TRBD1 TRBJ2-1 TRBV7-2 TGTGCCAGCAGACCCACAGGGGGCCCCTACAATGAGCAGTTCTTC CASRPTGGPYNEQFF
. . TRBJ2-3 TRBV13 TGTGCCAGCAGCTTAGATAGCAAGAGGGATACGCAGTATTTT CASSLDSKRDTQYF
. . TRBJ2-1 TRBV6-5 TGTGCCAGCAGGGCTTCTCGCAATGAGCAGTTCTTC CASRASRNEQFF
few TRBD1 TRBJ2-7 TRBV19 TGTGCCAGTAGTATTGGTAGGACAGGGGTGGACGAGCAGTACTTC CASSIGRTGVDEQYF
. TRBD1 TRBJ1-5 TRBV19 TGTGCCAGTAGCATAGACAGGACAGGGCGTCAGCCCCAGCATTTT CASSIDRTGRQPQHF
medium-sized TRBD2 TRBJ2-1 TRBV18 TGTGCCAGCTCATTAAGCGGGGGGAGCTCCTACAATGAGCAGTTCTTC CASSLSGGSSYNEQFF
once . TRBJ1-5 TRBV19 TGTGCCAGCCAGGGTCCCCTTCTGCCCCAGCATTTT CASQGPLLPQHF
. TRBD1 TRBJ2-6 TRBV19 TGTGCCAGTAGTACAGGGGGAGCCTCTGGGGCCAACGTCCTGACTTTC CASSTGGASGANVLTF
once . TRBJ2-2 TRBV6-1 TGTGCCAGCAGTGAAGCGCACGGTCCGGACTACGCGAACACCGGGGAGCTGTTTTTT CASSEAHGPDYANTGELFF
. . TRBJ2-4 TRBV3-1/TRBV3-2 TGTGCCAGCAGCCAAGATCATCCGGGAGCGAGGAACATTCAGTACTTC CASSQDHPGARNIQYF
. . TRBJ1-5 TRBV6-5 TGTGCCAGCAGAAGGGGTGGGAGCAATCAGCCCCAGCATTTT CASRRGGSNQPQHF
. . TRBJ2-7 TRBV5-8 TGTGCCAGCAGCTTGGGAGGACCCTGGGGGCAGCAGTACTTC CASSLGGPWGQQYF
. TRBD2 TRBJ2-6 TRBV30 TGTGCCTGGACTAGCGGGATGTTGTACTCTGGGGCCAACGTCCTGACTTTC CAWTSGMLYSGANVLTF
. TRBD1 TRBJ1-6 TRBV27 TGTGCCAGCAGCTCTATTATGGGGACAGGGATGAGTATAGCCTCCTATAATTCACCCCTCCACTTT CASSSIMGTGMSIASYNSPLHF
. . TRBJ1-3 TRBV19 TGTGCCAGTAGTACAACCCTAGGCTTGGGCTCTGGAAACACCATATATTTT CASSTTLGLGSGNTIYF
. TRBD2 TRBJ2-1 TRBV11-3 TGTGCCAGCAGCTTTTGGGAGGGGACTGAGCAGTTCTTC CASSFWEGTEQFF
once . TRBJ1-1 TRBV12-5 TGTGCTAGTGGTTCCTTCGGTGGGGCCACTGAAGCTTTCTTT CASGSFGGATEAFF
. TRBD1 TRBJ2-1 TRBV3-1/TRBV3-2 TGTGCCAGCAGCCCTCGGACAGGTACCTACAATGAGCAGTTCTTC CASSPRTGTYNEQFF
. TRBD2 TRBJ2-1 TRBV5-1 TGCGCCAGCAGCTTGCGAGACAGGGGACTAGCGGGAGTTCATGAGCAGTTCTTC CASSLRDRGLAGVHEQFF
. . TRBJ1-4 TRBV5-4 TGTGCCAGCAGCTTGCAGGGTGCGGTTGAAAAACTGTTTTTT CASSLQGAVEKLFF
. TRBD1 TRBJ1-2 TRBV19 TGTGCCAGTAGTATGGTGGGGGGACAGAGAGACTACACCTTC CASSMVGGQRDYTF
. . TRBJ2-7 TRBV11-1 TGTGCCAGCAGCTTAGCGCCTTCTGAGGGAGTCGAGCAGTACTTC CASSLAPSEGVEQYF
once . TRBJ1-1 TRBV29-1 TGCAGCGTCGCAGGACAGCAGGCGGTGGGAGCTTTCTTT CSVAGQQAVGAFF
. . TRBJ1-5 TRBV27 TGTGCCAGCAGGTACGGGGATCAGCCCCAGCATTTT CASRYGDQPQHF
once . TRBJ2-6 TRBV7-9 TGTGCCAGCAGCCGAACAGGGGCCAACGTCCTGACTTTC CASSRTGANVLTF
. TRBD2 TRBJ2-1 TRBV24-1 TGTGCCACCAGTGGTGGATTGGGCGGGAGAAGCCACAATGAGCAGTTCTTC CATSGGLGGRSHNEQFF
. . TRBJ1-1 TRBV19 TGTGCCACCAGGGTTAACACTGAAGCTTTCTTT CATRVNTEAFF
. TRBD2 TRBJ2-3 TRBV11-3 TGTGCCAGCAGCTTGGCGGGGGGGCAAAGCACAGATACGCAGTATTTT CASSLAGGQSTDTQYF
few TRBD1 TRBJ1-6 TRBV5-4 TGTGCCAGCAGCCCGTCCGGGACAGGGGGGCAGTCAAATTCACCCCTCCACTTT CASSPSGTGGQSNSPLHF
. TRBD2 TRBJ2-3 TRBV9 TGTGCCAGCAGCGTAGATCTAGCGGGGATGGGAACAGATACGCAGTATTTT CASSVDLAGMGTDTQYF
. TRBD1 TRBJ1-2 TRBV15 TGTGCCACCAGCCCTGGACAGGGAAGGCGCTATGGCTACACCTTC CATSPGQGRRYGYTF
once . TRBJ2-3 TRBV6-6 TGTGCCAGCACCCCGACAGCCGAGAGGTCACAGTATTTT CASTPTAERSQYF
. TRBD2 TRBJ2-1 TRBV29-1 TGCAGCGTGGCACTAGCGGGGGGGATCAATGAGCAGTTCTTC CSVALAGGINEQFF
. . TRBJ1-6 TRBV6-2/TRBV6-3 TGTGCCAGCAGTAAGACAGGATTCAATTCACCCCTCCACTTT CASSKTGFNSPLHF